This TCR beta chain was recorded in a study of Ad26.COV2.S vaccination and SARS-CoV-2 variants. Treatment: some 20 received Ad26.COV2.S at low or high dose, single or two shots; about five received placebo; per-sample allocation not given. The study sampled participants on day 63 after the first vaccine or placebo injection. In regard to this clone: Its antigen is not identified. Other nucleotide sequences from this sample produce the same CDR3.

General study results and limits: Vaccinees displayed broader spike-specific TCR repertoires than placebo recipients.

This CDR3 is built from 11 residues. Trimming left V 1 base short and J 5 bases short, with 2 bases between. In germline, CDR1 is SGHTA, CDR2 FQGNSA. Using immunoSEQ multiplex PCR, the repertoire was profiled, and TCRdb retains in-frame clones only, with some absent. The data show roughly 420,000 clones, about 88% seen once. The sequencing used peripheral blood, collected in a trial of Ad26.COV2.S vaccine versus placebo. V gene TRBV7-2 combines with J gene TRBJ2-5; D is unresolved. The TCR comes from a person aged 18-60 years who received the Ad26.COV2.S COVID-19 vaccine or a placebo. The CDR3 DNA is TGTGCCAGCAGCTTAGTGGAGACCCAGTACTTC. Amino acids: CASSLVETQYF.